This entry features one TCR beta chain sequence. The antigen this receptor binds is unknown. No base quality information exists; no much larger clone differs at one position. This entry comes from a study of blood T cell repertoires in COVID-19 (dated by TCRdb to the early 2020s). Background for the entire study: The collaborator samples originated in the United States, Italy and Spain and spanned the acute and convalescent phases of COVID-19. The prospective study material was composed of cDNA or gDNA derived from T cells, B-cell-depleted T cells, or PBMCs. The dataset comprised deeply sampled blood TCRbeta repertoires from subjects exposed to, actively infected with, or recovered from COVID-19. Where available, HLA class I and class II types were obtained from metadata supplied by the sample provider rather than from assay-based typing. Samples were obtained from the ongoing ImmuneRACE study (first 160 participants) and from 1,000 to 1,500 subjects provided by 6 global collaborators. The sample metadata nearly always contained a de-identified subject ID, COVID-19 status, age in years and sex. The repertoires were released in a freely available public database meant as a resource for research on the immune response to SARS-CoV-2.

As encoded in the germline V gene (reference sequence), CDR1 is LGHDT while CDR2 is YNNKEL. The CDR3 contains 16 residues, cysteine and phenylalanine counted. The sequence is cut down to CDR3 DNA, 48 bases in frame from base 1. Trimming takes 2 bases from V and 5 bases from J, and the germline ends sit 16 bases apart. TCRbeta CDR3 regions were amplified from genomic DNA by means of the immunoSEQ Assay, a bias-controlled multiplex PCR. Under the source paper's analysis protocol: The number of nucleated cells in each sample was estimated from the amplification of reference gene primers within the assay. To quantify the absolute abundance of each unique TCRbeta CDR3 rearrangement, sequence reads were collapsed and filtered. Productive Simpson clonality was computed per sample as the square root of Simpson's diversity index over productive rearrangements. TCRdb took this table from immuneACCESS and kept in-frame rearrangements with V and J called. Such tables lack part of the clones; where checked against another copy, unresolved V genes explain under half of the gap, and the rest is unexplained. V, J and clone size reflect that table, while D and trimming were determined from the DNA. This sample holds 40,000 to 55,000 clones; around 90% were observed only once. 2.2% of the sample lies in the top ten.

Broad study findings and their caveats: The quantity of clinical and demographic metadata differed by source and by participant and was supplied without curation.

The collaborating institutions used their own protocols to collect whole blood in K2EDTA tubes. For TCRbeta analysis, collaborator samples were shipped as frozen whole blood, as isolated PBMCs, or as DNA extracted from either sample type. This receptor was obtained from a human donor in a cohort sampled during active COVID-19. In this chain, TRBV3-1 (or the pseudogene TRBV3-2) is recombined with TRBJ2-1, with the D gene call left open. Sequencing was done on a sample of peripheral blood. The CDR3 reads as follows: CASSQPLRKRHNEQFF. The nucleotide sequence reads TGTGCCAGCAGCCAACCTTTGAGGAAGAGACACAATGAGCAGTTCTTC.